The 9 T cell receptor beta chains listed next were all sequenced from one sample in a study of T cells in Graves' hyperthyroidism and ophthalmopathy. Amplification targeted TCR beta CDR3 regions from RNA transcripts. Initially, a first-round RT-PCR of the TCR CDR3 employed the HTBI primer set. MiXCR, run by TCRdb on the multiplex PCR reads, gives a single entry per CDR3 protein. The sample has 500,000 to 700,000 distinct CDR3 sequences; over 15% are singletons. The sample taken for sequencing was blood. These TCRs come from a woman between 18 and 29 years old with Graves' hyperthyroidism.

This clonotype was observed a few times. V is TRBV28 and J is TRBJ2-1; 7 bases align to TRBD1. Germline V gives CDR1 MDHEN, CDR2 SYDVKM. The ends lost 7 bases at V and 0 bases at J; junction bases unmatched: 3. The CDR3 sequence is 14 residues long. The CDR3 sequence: CASNYRGSYNEQFF. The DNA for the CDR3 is TGTGCCAGCAATTACAGGGGCTCCTACAATGAGCAGTTCTTC.

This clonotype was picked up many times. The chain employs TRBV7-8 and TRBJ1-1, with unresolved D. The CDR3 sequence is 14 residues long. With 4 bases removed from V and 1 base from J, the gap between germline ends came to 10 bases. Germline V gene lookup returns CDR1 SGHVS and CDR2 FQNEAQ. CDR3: CASSSRTANTEAFF. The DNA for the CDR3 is TGTGCCAGCAGCTCACGGACGGCGAACACTGAAGCTTTCTTT.

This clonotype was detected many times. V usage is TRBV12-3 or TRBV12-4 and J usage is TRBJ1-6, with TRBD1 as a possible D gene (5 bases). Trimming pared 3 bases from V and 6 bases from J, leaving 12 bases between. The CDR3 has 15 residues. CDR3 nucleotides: TGTGCCAGCAGTTTGCAACAGGCGCCTAATTCACCCCTCCACTTT. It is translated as CASSLQQAPNSPLHF.

This CDR3 is CASSQEGGGGPSYEQYF. In nucleotides, the CDR3 is TGTGCCAGCAGCCAAGAAGGCGGGGGGGGCCCTTCCTACGAGCAGTACTTC. The chain joins TRBV4-2 to TRBJ2-7, with TRBD2 matching over 9 bases. Germline values: CDR1 LGHNA, CDR2 YNFKEQ. After removal of 0 bases from V and 1 base from J, the junction contained 7 bases not matched to a gene. CDR3 length: 17 amino acids.

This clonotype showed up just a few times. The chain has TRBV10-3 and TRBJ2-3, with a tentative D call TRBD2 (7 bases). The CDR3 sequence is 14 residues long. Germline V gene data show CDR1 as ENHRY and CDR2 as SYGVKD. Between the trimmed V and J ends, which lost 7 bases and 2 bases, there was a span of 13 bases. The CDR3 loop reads CAITRGAITDTQYF. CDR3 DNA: TGTGCCATCACCCGGGGGGCTATCACAGATACGCAGTATTTT.

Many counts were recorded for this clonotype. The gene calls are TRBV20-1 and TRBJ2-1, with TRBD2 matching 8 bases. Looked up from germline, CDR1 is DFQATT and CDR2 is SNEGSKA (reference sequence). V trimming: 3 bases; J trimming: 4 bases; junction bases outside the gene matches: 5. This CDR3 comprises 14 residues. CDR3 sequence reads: CSASASGPYNEQFF. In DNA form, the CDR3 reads TGCAGTGCTAGCGCTAGCGGGCCGTACAATGAGCAGTTCTTC.

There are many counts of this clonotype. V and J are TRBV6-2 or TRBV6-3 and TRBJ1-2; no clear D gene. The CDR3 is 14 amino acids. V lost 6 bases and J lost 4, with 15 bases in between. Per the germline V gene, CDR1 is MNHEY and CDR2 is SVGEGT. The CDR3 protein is CASRDTPLGYGYTF. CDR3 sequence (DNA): TGTGCCAGCAGAGACACGCCGCTGGGCTATGGCTACACCTTC.

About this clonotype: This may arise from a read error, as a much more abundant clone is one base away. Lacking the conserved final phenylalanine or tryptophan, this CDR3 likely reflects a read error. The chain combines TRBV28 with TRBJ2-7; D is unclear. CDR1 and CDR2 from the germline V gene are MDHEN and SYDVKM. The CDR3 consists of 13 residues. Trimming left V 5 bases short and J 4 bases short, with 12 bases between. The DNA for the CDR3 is TGTGCCAGCAGTCCCGTGAGGAATTACGAGCAGTACTCC. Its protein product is CASSPVRNYEQYS.

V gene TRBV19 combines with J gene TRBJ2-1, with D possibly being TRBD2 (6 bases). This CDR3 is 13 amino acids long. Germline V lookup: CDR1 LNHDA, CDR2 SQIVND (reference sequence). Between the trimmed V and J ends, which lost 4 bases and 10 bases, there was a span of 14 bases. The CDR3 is CASSTQVREEQFF. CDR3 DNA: TGTGCCAGTAGTACCCAAGTCCGGGAGGAGCAGTTCTTC. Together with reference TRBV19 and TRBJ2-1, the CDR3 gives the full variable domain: DGGITQSPKYLFRKEGQNVTLSCEQNLNHDAMYWYRQDPGQGLRLIYYSQIVNDFQKGDIAEGYSVSREKKESFPLTVTSAQKNPTAFYLCASSTQVREEQFFGPGTRLTVL.